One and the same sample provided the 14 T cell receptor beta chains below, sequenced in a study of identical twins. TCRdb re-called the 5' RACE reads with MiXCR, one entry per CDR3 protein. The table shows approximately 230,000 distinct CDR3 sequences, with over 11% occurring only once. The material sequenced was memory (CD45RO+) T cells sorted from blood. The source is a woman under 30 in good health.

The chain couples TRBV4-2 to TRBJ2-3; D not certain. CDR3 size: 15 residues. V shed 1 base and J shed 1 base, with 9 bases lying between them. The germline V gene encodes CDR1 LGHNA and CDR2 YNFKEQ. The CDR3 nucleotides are TGTGCCAGCAGCCAAGGTCCGACCCGCACAGATACGCAGTATTTT. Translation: CASSQGPTRTDTQYF.

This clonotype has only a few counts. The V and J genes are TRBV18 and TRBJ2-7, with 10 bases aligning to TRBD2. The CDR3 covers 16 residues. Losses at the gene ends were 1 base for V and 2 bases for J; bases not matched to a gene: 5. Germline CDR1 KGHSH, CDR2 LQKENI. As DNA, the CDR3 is TGTGCCAGCTCACCACTAGCGGGGGGTATGGCCTACGAGCAGTACTTC. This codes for CASSPLAGGMAYEQYF.

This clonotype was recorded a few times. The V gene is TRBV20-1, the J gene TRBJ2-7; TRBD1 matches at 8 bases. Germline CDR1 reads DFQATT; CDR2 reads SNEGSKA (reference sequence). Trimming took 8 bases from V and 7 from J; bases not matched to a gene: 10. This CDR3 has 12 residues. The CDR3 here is CSTIRGPWEQYF. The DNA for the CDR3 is TGCAGTACGATCAGGGGGCCGTGGGAGCAGTACTTC.

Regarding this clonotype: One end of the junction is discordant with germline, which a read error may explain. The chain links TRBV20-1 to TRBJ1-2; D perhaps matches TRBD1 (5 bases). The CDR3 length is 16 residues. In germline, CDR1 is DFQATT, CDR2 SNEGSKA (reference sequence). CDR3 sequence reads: CCARGRFLTANYGYTF. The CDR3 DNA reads TGCTGTGCTAGGGGTCGGTTTCTTACGGCTAACTATGGCTACACCTTC.

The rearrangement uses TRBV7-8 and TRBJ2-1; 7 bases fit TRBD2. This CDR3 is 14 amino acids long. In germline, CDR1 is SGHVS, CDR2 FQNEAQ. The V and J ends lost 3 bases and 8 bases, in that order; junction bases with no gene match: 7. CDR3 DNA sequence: TGTGCCAGCAGCTTTCGGGGGGTGGTGGATGAGCAGTTCTTC. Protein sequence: CASSFRGVVDEQFF.

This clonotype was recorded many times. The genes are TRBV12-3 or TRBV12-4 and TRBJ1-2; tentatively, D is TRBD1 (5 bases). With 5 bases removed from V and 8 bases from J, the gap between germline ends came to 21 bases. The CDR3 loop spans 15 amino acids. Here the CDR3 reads CASSLPARGLEGYTF. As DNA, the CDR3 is TGTGCCAGCAGTCTCCCTGCCCGGGGGTTGGAAGGCTACACCTTC.

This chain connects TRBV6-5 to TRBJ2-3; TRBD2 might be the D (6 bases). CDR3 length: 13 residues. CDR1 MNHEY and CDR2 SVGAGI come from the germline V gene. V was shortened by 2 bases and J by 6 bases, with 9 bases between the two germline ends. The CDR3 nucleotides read TGTGCCAGCAGTTACGCCCGGGGGGATACGCAGTATTTT. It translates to CASSYARGDTQYF.

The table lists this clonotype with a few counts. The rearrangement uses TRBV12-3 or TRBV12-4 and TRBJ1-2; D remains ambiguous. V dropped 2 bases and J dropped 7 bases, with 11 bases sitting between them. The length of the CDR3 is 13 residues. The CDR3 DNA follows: TGTGCCAGCAGTTTAATGAACCTCGGTGGCTACACCTTC. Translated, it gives CASSLMNLGGYTF.

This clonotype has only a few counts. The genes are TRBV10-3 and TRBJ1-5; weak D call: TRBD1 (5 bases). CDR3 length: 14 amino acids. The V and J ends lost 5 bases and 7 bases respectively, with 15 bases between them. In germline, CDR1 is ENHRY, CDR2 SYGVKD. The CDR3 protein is CAISSTVKGQPQHF. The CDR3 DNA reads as TGTGCCATCAGTAGTACCGTCAAGGGGCAGCCCCAGCATTTT.

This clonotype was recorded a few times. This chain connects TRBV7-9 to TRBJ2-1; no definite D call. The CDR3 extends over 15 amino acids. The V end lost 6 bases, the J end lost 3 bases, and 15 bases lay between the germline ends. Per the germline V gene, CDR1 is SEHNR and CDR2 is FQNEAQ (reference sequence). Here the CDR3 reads CASSFTPESYNEQFF. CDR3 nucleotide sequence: TGTGCCAGCAGTTTTACACCCGAGAGCTACAATGAGCAGTTCTTC.

The CDR3 is CASSRQLEAFF. CDR3 DNA: TGTGCCAGCAGCAGACAGCTTGAAGCTTTCTTT. The chain couples TRBV13 to TRBJ1-1; TRBD1 is a possible D gene (5 bases). The CDR3 extends over 11 amino acids. The V end lost 5 bases, the J end lost 7 bases, and 8 bases lay between the germline ends. The germline CDR1 and CDR2 sequences are PRHDT and FYEKMQ (reference sequence). Full variable domain (outside the CDR3, taken from reference TRBV13 and TRBJ1-1): AAGVIQSPRHLIKEKRETATLKCYPIPRHDTVYWYQQGPGQDPQFLISFYEKMQSDKGSIPDRFSAQQFSDYHSELNMSSLELGDSALYFCASSRQLEAFFGQGTRLTVV.

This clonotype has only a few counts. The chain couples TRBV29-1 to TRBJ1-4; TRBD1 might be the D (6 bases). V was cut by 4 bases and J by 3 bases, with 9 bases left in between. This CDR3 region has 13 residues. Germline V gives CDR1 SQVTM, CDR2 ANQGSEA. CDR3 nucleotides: TGCAGCGTTGGGGAGGGGGCTAATGAAAAACTGTTTTTT. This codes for CSVGEGANEKLFF.

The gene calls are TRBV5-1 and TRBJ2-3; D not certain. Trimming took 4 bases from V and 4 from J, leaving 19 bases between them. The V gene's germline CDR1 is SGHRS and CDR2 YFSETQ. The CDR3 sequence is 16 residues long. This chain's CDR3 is CASSPWPGGWADTQYF. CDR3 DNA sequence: TGCGCCAGCAGCCCGTGGCCGGGTGGGTGGGCAGATACGCAGTATTTT.

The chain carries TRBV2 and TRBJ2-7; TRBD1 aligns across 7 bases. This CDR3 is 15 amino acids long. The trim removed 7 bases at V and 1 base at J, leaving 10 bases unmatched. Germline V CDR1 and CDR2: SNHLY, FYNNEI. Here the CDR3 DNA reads TGTGCCAGCACTTTCCCCGGGACAGCTTCCTACGAGCAGTACTTC. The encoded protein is CASTFPGTASYEQYF.